These T cell receptor beta chains were read from a single sample in a study of OX40 agonist ivuxolimab in advanced cancers. The data were produced by immunoSEQ multiplex PCR, yet TCRdb's version contains in-frame clones alone and is incomplete. The repertoire holds about 82,000 clones, with approximately 89% as singletons. The sample was CD4+ or CD8+ T cells sorted from blood, taken in a trial of the OX40 agonist ivuxolimab. The receptors here all came from an adult with an advanced solid tumor such as melanoma, head and neck, liver or kidney cancer. The CDR3 runs from the conserved cysteine through the conserved F or W. Each record gives: D gene, J gene, clone size, V gene, CDR3 protein, CDR3 DNA. D genes are given only for firm matches. Clone size is not always given. Where it is, it says once, few, many or a class for expanded clones.

>TRBD2|TRBJ2-5|.|TRBV5-1
CASNSGTSVVETQYF
TGCGCCAGCAACTCCGGGACTAGCGTCGTGGAGACCCAGTACTTC
>.|TRBJ2-2|once|TRBV18
CASSPRANTGELFF
TGTGCCAGCTCACCGAGGGCGAACACCGGGGAGCTGTTTTTT
>TRBD1|TRBJ1-1|once|TRBV13
CASSLVQGAGRTEAFF
TGTGCCAGCAGCTTGGTCCAGGGGGCAGGAAGGACTGAAGCTTTCTTT
>TRBD2|TRBJ2-2|.|TRBV5-8
CASSFTSGENTGELFF
TGTGCCAGCAGCTTCACTAGCGGGGAGAACACCGGGGAGCTGTTTTTT
>TRBD1|TRBJ1-2|.|TRBV18
CASRDREYHYGYTF
TGTGCCAGCCGGGACAGGGAGTATCACTATGGCTACACCTTC
>.|TRBJ1-5|.|TRBV21-1
CATKWTGPDQPQHF
TGTGCCACCAAGTGGACAGGGCCGGATCAGCCCCAGCATTTT
>.|TRBJ1-3|.|TRBV14
CASSLDGTTIYF
TGTGCCAGCAGCCTGGATGGGACCACCATATATTTT
>TRBD2|TRBJ2-5|.|TRBV7-8
CASLSAGGQETQYF
TGTGCCAGCCTGTCGGCGGGGGGACAAGAGACCCAGTACTTC
>.|TRBJ1-1|few|TRBV5-1
CASSLDPRRGNTEAFF
TGCGCCAGCAGCTTGGACCCTCGGCGGGGAAACACTGAAGCTTTCTTT
>.|TRBJ1-2|.|TRBV11-1
CASSLGGTGGYGYTF
TGTGCCAGCAGCTTAGGCGGCACGGGGGGCTATGGCTACACCTTC
>.|TRBJ1-1|.|TRBV6-1
CASQKRDSHEAFF
TGTGCCAGCCAGAAGCGAGACAGCCATGAAGCTTTCTTT
>.|TRBJ2-6|.|TRBV19
CASASSTGANVLTF
TGTGCCAGTGCGAGCTCTACTGGGGCCAACGTCCTGACTTTC
>TRBD2|TRBJ2-7|.|TRBV5-4
CASSPSGRSHYEQYF
TGTGCCAGCAGTCCTAGCGGGAGGTCCCACTACGAGCAGTACTTC
>.|TRBJ2-3|.|TRBV18
CASSPEGPSTDTQYF
TGTGCCAGCTCACCAGAGGGGCCGAGCACAGATACGCAGTATTTT
>.|TRBJ2-7|.|TRBV5-1
CASSSSPGPNPYEQYF
TGCGCCAGCAGCTCTTCCCCGGGTCCCAACCCCTACGAGCAGTACTTC
>TRBD1|TRBJ2-2|.|TRBV7-3
CASSHDRDTGELFF
TGTGCCAGCAGCCACGACAGGGACACCGGGGAGCTGTTTTTT